This TCR beta chain was sequenced during a study of beta chain features in type 1 diabetes (dated by TCRdb to between 2018 and 2020). Looking at the study overall: Mean age, gender distribution, total cell number and subset yield did not differ between patients and healthy donors. A total of 100 million to 110 million sorted cells were examined across all samples, and a strong correlation was observed between cell number per subset and RNA yield. In the study, recently diagnosed type 1 diabetes patients and matched healthy donors were compared on the TCRB repertoires of their sorted circulating CD4+ T cell subsets. Naive and central memory subsets were obtained from all 30 or so donors, but regulatory and stem cell-like memory subsets were isolated from only 8 patients and about 8 healthy donors.

The cysteine opens and the phenylalanine closes a CDR3 of 14 amino acids. Just CDR3 DNA is preserved here, 42 bases in frame from base 1. Relative to germline, V is missing 5 bases and J is missing 5 bases, with 7 bases of the junction outside any gene match. From a lookup of the germline V gene (reference sequence), CDR1 and CDR2 are SEHNR and FQNEAQ. The entire isolated RNA was reverse transcribed using the High Capacity cDNA Reverse Transcription Kit, and thus expressed TCRB transcripts were sequenced. Deep immunoSEQ sequencing was applied to naive, central memory and regulatory T cell samples, giving an average of roughly 3.3 million total reads per sample. After sorted cells were lysed in RLT buffer, RNA was extracted with DNase-treated RNeasy Micro or Mini kits, with the choice depending on cell number. To prevent cross-contamination, each cell subset was processed individually, whereas patient and healthy donor samples were processed jointly. Using the immunoSEQ multiplex PCR, TCRB sequences were amplified from cDNA into 87-bp fragments spanning the CDR3 region. Sequencing of the amplicons was done on the Illumina HiSeq platform. The source study handled its data this way. Synthetic template baselines were used to correct PCR bias computationally, reads within Hamming distance 2 were collapsed, and singletons that could not be merged were discarded. By aligning reads against IMGT, V, D and J genes, CDR3 length, and insertions or deletions at six rearrangement sites were assigned. Within each subset, clonotype counts were normalized to sorted cell number, and only after that were true diversity and Gini coefficients computed with the tcR R package. The overlap coefficient, calculated on TCRB nucleotide sequences, was used to quantify repertoire sharing. As a proxy for the pre-selection repertoire, out-of-frame TCRB sequences from naive cells were analyzed. The source is immuneACCESS, and TCRdb retained only in-frame sequences with V and J called. Part of the clones is not carried over; for the studies checked, unresolved V genes explain less than half of this, and the remainder is unexplained. V and J calls and clone size are those listed in that table; D and trimming were worked out from the DNA. The sample data list fewer than 250,000 clones, and roughly 9.6% of these were observed just once. Of the sample, around 0.031% falls within the top ten clones.

General conclusions and limits of the study: Naive, central memory and regulatory TCRB repertoires appeared to be more alike among patients than among healthy donors. A moderate but significant shortening of TCRB CDR3 length was observed in type 1 diabetes patients in all four CD4+ subsets. Because cDNA was sequenced instead of genomic DNA, activated cells with high expression could be over-represented, although the groups did not differ in activation or CD3 levels. Only small numbers of individuals were included in the HLA sub-analyses, which left unresolved whether HLA type had any influence on TCRB rearrangement. PCR might favor shorter templates, but patient and control samples were amplified and corrected together, so any skew would affect both groups equally. Patients with type 1 diabetes made fewer insertions and deleted more nucleotides at VDJ recombination sites, implying thymic rearrangement abnormalities.

Each donor gave one peripheral blood draw, averaging roughly 100 mL, which was collected into heparinised tubes. Naive, central memory, regulatory and stem cell-like memory CD4+ T cells were sorted on a BD FACSAria II using a panel including CD45RO, CCR7, CD25, CD127, CD95 and CD27. Every sorted population had a purity above 95%. PBMCs were separated immediately by Lymphoprep density gradient centrifugation and were stained directly, without being cultured. So that batch effects would be minimized, each experiment stained and sorted samples in pairs, pairing one healthy donor with one patient. This clone was counted only a few times. Its antigen is still unknown. No much larger clone exists at a distance of one base, and base qualities are not known.

The receptor was derived from a woman under 30 in good health. Recombination linked TRBV7-9 to TRBJ1-1, with 8 bases aligning to TRBD1. The sample comprised naive CD4+ T cells from blood. Taken with the paper, the label for cell subset or site translates to: true naive CD4+ T cells. The bases read TGTGCCAGCAGCAGAGACAGGGGATGGACTGAAGCTTTCTTT. It codes for CASSRDRGWTEAFF.